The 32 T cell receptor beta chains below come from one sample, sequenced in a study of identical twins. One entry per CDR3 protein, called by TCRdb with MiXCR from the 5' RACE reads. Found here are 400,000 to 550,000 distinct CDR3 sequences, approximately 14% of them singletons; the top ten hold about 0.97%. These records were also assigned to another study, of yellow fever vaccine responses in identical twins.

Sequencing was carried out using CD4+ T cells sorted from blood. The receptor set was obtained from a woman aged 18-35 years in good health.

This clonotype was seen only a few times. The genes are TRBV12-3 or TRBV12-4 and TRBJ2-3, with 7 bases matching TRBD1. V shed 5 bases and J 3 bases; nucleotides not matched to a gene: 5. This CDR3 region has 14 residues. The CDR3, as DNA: TGTGCCAGCAGTCGGAGCAGGGGGACAGATACGCAGTATTTT. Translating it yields CASSRSRGTDTQYF.

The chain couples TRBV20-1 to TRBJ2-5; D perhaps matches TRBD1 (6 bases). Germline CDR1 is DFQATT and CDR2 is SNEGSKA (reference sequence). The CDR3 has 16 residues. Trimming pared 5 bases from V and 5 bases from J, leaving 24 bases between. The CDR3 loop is CSAEPEVQGSGETQYF. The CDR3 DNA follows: TGCAGTGCTGAACCCGAAGTACAGGGAAGTGGTGAGACCCAGTACTTC.

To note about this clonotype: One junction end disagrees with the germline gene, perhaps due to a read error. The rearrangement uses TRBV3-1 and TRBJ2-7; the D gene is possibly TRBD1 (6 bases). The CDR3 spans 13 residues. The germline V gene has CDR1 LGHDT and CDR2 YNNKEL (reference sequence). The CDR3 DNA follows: TGTGCCAGCAGCCTCCGGACAGCCTACCAGCAGTACTTC. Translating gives CASSLRTAYQQYF.

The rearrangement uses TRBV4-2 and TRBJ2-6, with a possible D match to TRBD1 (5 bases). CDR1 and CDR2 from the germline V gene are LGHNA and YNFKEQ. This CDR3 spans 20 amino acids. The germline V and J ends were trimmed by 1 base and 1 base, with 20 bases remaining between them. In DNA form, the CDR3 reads TGTGCCAGCAGCCAAGTTCAGTCTAAGGGGCTCGCGTCTGGGGCCAACGTCCTGACTTTC. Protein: CASSQVQSKGLASGANVLTF.

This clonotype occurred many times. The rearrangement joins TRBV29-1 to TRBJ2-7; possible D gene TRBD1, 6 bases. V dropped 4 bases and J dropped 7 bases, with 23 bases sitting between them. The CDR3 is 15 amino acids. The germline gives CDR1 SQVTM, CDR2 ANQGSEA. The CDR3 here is CSVGPRQANTGEQYF. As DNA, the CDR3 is TGCAGCGTTGGGCCCCGACAGGCCAATACGGGGGAGCAGTACTTC.

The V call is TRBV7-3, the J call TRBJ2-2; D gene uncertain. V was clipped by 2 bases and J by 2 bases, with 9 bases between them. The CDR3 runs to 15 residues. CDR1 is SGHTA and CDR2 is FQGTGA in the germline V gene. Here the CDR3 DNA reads TGTGCCAGCAGCTTACTCCTGAAAAACACCGGGGAGCTGTTTTTT. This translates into CASSLLLKNTGELFF.

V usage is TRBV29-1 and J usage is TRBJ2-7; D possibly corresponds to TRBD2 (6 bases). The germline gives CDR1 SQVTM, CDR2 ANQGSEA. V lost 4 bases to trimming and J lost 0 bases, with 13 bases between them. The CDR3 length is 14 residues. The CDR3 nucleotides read TGCAGCGTTGCCATTCGGGGGAGCTCCTACGAGCAGTACTTC. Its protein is CSVAIRGSSYEQYF.

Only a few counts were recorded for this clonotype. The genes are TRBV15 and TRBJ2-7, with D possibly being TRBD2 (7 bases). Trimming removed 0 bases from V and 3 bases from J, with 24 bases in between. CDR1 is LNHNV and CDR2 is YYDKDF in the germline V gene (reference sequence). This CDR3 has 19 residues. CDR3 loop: CATSRDPGGNRVLGYEQYF. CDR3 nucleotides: TGTGCCACCAGCAGAGATCCGGGGGGTAACAGGGTTTTGGGCTACGAGCAGTACTTC. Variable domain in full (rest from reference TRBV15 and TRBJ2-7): DAMVIQNPRYQVTQFGKPVTLSCSQTLNHNVMYWYQQKSSQAPKLLFHYYDKDFNNEADTPDNFQSRRPNTSFCFLDIRSPGLGDTAMYLCATSRDPGGNRVLGYEQYFGPGTRLTVT.

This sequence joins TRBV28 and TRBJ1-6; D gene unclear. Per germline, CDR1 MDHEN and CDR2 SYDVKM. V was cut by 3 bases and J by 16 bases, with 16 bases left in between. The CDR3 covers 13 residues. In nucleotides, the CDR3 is TGTGCCAGCAGTTTCGGGAAGGCCACCCGACTCCACTTT. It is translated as CASSFGKATRLHF.

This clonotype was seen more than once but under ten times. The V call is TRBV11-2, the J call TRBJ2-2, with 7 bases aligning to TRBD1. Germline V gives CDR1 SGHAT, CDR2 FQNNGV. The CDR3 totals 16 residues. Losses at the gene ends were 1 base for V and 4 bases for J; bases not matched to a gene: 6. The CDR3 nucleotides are TGTGCCAGCAGCTTAGTTCGACAGGGTGGCACCGGGGAGCTGTTTTTT. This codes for CASSLVRQGGTGELFF.

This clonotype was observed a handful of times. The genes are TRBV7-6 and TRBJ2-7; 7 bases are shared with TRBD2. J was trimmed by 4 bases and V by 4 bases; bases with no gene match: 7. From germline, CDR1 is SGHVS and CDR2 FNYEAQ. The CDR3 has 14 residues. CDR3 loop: CASSSGGRGYEQYF. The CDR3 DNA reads TGTGCCAGCAGCTCAGGCGGGAGAGGGTACGAGCAGTACTTC.

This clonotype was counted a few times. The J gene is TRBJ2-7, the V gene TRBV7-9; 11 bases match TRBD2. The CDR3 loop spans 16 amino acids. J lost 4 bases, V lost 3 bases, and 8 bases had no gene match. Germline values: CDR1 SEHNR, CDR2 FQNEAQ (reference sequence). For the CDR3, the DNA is TGTGCCAGCAGCTTCGCACTAGCGGGAGCGTCTTACGAGCAGTACTTC. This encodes CASSFALAGASYEQYF.

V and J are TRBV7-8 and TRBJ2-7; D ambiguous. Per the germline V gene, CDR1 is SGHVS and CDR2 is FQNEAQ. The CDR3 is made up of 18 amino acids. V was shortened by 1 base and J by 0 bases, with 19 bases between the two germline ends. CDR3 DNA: TGTGCCAGCAGCTTAGTCCAAATGAAGGCCGGTTACTCCTACGAGCAGTACTTC. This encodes CASSLVQMKAGYSYEQYF.

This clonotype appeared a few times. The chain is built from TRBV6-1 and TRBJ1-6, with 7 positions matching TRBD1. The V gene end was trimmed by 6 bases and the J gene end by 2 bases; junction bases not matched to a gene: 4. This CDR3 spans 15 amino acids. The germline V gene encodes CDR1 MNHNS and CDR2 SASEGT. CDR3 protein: CASRQGPTYNSPLHF. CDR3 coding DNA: TGTGCCAGCAGACAGGGGCCTACCTATAATTCACCCCTCCACTTT.

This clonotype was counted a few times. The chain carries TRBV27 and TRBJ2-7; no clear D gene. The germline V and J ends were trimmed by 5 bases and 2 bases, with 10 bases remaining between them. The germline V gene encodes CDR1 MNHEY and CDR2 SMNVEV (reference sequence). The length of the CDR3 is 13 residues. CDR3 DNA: TGTGCCAGCAGTCACAGCCCTGCCTACGAGCAGTACTTC. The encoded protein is CASSHSPAYEQYF.

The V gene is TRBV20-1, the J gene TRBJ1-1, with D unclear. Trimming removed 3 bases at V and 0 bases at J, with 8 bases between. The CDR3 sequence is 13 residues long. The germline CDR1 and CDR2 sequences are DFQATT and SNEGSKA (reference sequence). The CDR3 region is CSASRLLNTEAFF. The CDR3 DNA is TGCAGTGCTAGCCGCCTCCTGAACACTGAAGCTTTCTTT.

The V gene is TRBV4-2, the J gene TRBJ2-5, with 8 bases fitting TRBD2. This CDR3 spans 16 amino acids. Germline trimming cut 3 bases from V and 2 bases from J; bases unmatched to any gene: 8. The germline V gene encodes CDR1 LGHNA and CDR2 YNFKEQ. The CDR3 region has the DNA TGTGCCAGCAGCCAGGCAAGCGGGGGCCCGCAAGAGACCCAGTACTTC. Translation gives CASSQASGGPQETQYF.

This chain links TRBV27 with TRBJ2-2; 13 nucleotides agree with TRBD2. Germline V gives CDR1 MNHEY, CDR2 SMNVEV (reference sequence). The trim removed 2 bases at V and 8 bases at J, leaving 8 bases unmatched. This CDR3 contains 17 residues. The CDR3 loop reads CASSLKGLAGTLGELFF. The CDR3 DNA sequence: TGTGCCAGCAGTTTAAAGGGACTAGCGGGGACCCTAGGGGAGCTGTTTTTT.

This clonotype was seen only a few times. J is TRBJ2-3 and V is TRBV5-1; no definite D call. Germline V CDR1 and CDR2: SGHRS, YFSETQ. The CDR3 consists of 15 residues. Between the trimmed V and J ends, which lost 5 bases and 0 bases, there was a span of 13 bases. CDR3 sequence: CASSYMTVSTDTQYF. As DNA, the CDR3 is TGCGCCAGCAGTTATATGACGGTTAGCACAGATACGCAGTATTTT.

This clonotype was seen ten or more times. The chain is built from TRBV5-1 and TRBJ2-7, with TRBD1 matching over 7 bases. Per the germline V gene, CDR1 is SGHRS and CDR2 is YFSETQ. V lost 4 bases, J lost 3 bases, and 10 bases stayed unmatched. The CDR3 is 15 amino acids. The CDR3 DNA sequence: TGCGCCAGCAGCCCAGCCGGGACAGTGAACTACGAGCAGTACTTC. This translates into CASSPAGTVNYEQYF.

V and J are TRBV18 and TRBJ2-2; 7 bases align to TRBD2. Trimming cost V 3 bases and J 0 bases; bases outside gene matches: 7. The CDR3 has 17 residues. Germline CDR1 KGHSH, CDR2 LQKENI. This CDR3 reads CASSPLAGKTNTGELFF. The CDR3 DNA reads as TGTGCCAGCTCACCGTTAGCGGGCAAGACGAACACCGGGGAGCTGTTTTTT.

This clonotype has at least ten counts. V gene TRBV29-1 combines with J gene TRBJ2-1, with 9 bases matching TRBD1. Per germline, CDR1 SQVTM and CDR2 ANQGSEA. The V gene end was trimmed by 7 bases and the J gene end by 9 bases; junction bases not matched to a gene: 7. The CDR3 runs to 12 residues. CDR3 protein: CSADRGSIEQFF. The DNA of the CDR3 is TGCAGCGCCGACAGGGGGAGCATTGAGCAGTTCTTC.

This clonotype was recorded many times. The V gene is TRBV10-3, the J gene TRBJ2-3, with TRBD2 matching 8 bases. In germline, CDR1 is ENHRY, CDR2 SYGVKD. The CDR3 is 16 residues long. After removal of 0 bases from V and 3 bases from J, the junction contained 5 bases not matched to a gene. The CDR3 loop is CAISESRLAGTDTQYF. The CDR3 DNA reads TGTGCCATCAGTGAGTCTAGGTTAGCGGGAACAGATACGCAGTATTTT.

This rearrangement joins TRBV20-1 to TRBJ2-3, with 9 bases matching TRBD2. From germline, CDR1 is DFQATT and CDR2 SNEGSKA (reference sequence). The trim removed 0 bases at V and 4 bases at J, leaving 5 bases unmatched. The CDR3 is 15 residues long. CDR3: CSARDRVAGADTQYF. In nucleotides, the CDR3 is TGCAGTGCTAGAGATCGGGTAGCGGGAGCAGATACGCAGTATTTT.

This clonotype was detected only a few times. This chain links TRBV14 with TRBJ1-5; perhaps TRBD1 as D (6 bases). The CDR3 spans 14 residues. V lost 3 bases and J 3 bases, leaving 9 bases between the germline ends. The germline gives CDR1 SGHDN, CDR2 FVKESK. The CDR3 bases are TGTGCCAGCAGCCACTTGGGGGCCAATCAGCCCCAGCATTTT. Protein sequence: CASSHLGANQPQHF.

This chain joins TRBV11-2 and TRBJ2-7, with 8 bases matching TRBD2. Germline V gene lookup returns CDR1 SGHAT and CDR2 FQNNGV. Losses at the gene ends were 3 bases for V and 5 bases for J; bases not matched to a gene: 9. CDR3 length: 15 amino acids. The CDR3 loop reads CASSFAPGGPHEQYF. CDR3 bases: TGTGCCAGCAGCTTTGCCCCGGGAGGGCCCCACGAGCAGTACTTC.

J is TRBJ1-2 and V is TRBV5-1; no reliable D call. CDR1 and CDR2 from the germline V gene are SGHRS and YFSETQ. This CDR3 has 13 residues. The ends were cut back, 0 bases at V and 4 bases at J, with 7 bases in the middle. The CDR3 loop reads CASSLEQSYGYTF. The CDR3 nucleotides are TGCGCCAGCAGCTTGGAGCAGTCCTATGGCTACACCTTC.

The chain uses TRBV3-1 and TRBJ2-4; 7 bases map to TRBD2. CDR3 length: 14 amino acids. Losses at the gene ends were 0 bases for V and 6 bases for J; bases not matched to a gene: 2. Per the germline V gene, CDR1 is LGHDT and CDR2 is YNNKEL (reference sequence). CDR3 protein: CASSQERGGNIQYF. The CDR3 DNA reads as TGTGCCAGCAGCCAAGAGCGCGGGGGAAACATTCAGTACTTC.

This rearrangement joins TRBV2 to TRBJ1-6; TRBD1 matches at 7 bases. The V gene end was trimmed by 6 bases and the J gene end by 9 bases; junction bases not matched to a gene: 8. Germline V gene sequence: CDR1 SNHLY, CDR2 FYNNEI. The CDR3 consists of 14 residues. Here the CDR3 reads CASRETGYRSPLHF. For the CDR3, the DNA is TGTGCCAGCAGAGAGACAGGGTACCGTTCACCCCTCCACTTT.

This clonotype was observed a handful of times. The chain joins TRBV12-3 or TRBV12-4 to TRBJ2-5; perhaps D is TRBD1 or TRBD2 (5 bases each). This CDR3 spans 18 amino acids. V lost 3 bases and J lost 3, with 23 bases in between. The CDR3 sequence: CASSLGSLGVGFEETQYF. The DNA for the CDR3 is TGTGCCAGCAGTTTGGGGTCCTTGGGGGTGGGATTCGAAGAGACCCAGTACTTC.

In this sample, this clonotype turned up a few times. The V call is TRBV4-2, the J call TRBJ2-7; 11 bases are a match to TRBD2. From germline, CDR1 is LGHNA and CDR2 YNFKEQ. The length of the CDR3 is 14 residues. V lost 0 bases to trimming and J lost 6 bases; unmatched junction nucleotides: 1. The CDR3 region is CASSQETSGIEQYF. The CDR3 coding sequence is TGTGCCAGCAGCCAAGAGACTAGCGGGATCGAGCAGTACTTC.

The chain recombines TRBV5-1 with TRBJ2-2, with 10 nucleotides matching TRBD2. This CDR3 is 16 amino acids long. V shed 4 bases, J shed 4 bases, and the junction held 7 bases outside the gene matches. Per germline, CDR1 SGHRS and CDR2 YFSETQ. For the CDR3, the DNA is TGCGCCAGCAGCCCACCTAGCGGGAGTTTCACCGGGGAGCTGTTTTTT. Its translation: CASSPPSGSFTGELFF. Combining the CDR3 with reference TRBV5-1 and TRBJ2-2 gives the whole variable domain KAGVTQTPRYLIKTRGQQVTLSCSPISGHRSVSWYQQTPGQGLQFLFEYFSETQRNKGNFPGRFSGRQFSNSRSEMNVSTLELGDSALYLCASSPPSGSFTGELFFGEGSRLTVL.